A single sample is the source of the 32 T cell receptor beta chains below, sequenced in a study of PD-1 blockade in classical Hodgkin lymphoma. The protocol was immunoSEQ multiplex PCR, while the TCRdb copy is restricted to in-frame clones and leaves out a portion. The sample records 100,000 or so clones, roughly 89% being singletons. Relapse after autologous stem cell transplantation occurred in every patient, and brentuximab vedotin exposure varied. The source material was peripheral blood mononuclear cells (PBMCs), sampled before the second cycle of nivolumab. These receptors were collected from a human donor with classical Hodgkin lymphoma.

The chain recombines TRBV7-6 with TRBJ2-7; tentatively, D is TRBD1 (6 bases). Per the germline V gene, CDR1 is SGHVS and CDR2 is FNYEAQ. Trimming cost V 2 bases and J 4 bases, with 12 bases left between them. This CDR3 has 14 amino acids. DNA for the CDR3: TGTGCCAGCAGCTTACAGGGACATTGGTACGAGCAGTACTTC. Translated, it gives CASSLQGHWYEQYF. Based on the CDR3 plus reference TRBV7-6 and TRBJ2-7, the full variable domain is GAGVSQSPRYKVTKRGQDVALRCDPISGHVSLYWYRQALGQGPEFLTYFNYEAQQDKSGLPNDRFSAERPEGSISTLTIQRTEQRDSAMYRCASSLQGHWYEQYFGPGTRLTVT.

The J gene is TRBJ1-2, the V gene TRBV5-1; tentatively, D is TRBD1 (5 bases). Germline lookup yields CDR1 SGHRS and CDR2 YFSETQ. This CDR3 has 15 amino acids. The V gene lost 2 bases and the J gene lost 2 bases, with 13 bases spanning the gap. CDR3 DNA sequence: TGCGCCAGCAGCTTATTCACAGGCCCGAACTATGGCTACACCTTC. This codes for CASSLFTGPNYGYTF. The complete variable domain, with remaining parts taken from reference TRBV5-1 and TRBJ1-2, reads KAGVTQTPRYLIKTRGQQVTLSCSPISGHRSVSWYQQTPGQGLQFLFEYFSETQRNKGNFPGRFSGRQFSNSRSEMNVSTLELGDSALYLCASSLFTGPNYGYTFGSGTRLTVV.

The gene calls are TRBV2 and TRBJ2-7; 7 nucleotides align to TRBD1. Germline V lookup: CDR1 SNHLY, CDR2 FYNNEI. This CDR3 comprises 12 residues. V gave up 5 bases and J gave up 4 bases; unmatched junction bases: 2. This CDR3 is CASSKQGYEQYF. The CDR3 DNA is TGTGCCAGCAGTAAACAGGGGTACGAGCAGTACTTC.

The chain combines TRBV7-9 with TRBJ1-2; the match to TRBD1 covers 9 bases. V was pared by 4 bases and J by 2 bases, with 5 bases of the junction left unmatched. The germline gives CDR1 SEHNR, CDR2 FQNEAQ (reference sequence). The CDR3 is 15 amino acids. In DNA form, the CDR3 reads TGTGCCAGCAGCTCAGCCGGGACAGGGAACTATGGCTACACCTTC. As protein: CASSSAGTGNYGYTF. Combining the CDR3 with reference TRBV7-9 and TRBJ1-2 gives the whole variable domain DTGVSQNPRHKITKRGQNVTFRCDPISEHNRLYWYRQTLGQGPEFLTYFQNEAQLEKSRLLSDRFSAERPKGSFSTLEIQRTEQGDSAMYLCASSSAGTGNYGYTFGSGTRLTVV.

The chain carries TRBV4-2 and TRBJ2-1; D is unclear. The germline CDR1 and CDR2 sequences are LGHNA and YNFKEQ. This CDR3 has 19 amino acids. The V and J ends lost 4 bases and 0 bases respectively, with 22 bases between them. CDR3 DNA sequence: TGTGCCAGCAGCCCCCAAGCCTACCCCTACCCGAGCTCCTACAATGAGCAGTTCTTC. Translation: CASSPQAYPYPSSYNEQFF.

V and J are TRBV28 and TRBJ2-5, with D perhaps TRBD1 or TRBD2 (6 bases each). CDR1 is MDHEN and CDR2 is SYDVKM in the germline V gene. Between the trimmed V and J ends, which lost 4 bases and 0 bases, there was a span of 15 bases. This CDR3 has 16 amino acids. The CDR3 nucleotides read TGTGCCAGCAGTTCGGTTAGGGGGGAATACCAAGAGACCCAGTACTTC. Its protein product is CASSSVRGEYQETQYF.

The chain employs TRBV5-5 and TRBJ1-3, with D possibly TRBD1 on 6 matching bases. This CDR3 is built from 17 residues. V was trimmed by 0 bases and J by 0 bases, leaving 13 bases between them. Germline V lookup: CDR1 SGHKS, CDR2 YYEKEE (reference sequence). CDR3 region: CASSLEGQRYSGNTIYF. The CDR3, as DNA: TGTGCCAGCAGCTTGGAGGGACAAAGGTACTCTGGAAACACCATATATTTT.

This clone was observed a few times. The chain has TRBV19 and TRBJ2-2; TRBD2 might be the D (5 bases). The CDR3 sequence is 13 residues long. The V end lost 7 bases, the J end lost 0 bases, and 6 bases lay between the germline ends. Germline V CDR1 and CDR2: LNHDA, SQIVND (reference sequence). CDR3 in DNA: TGTGCCAGTATGAGGGCGAACACCGGGGAGCTGTTTTTT. Translated, it gives CASMRANTGELFF.

The rearrangement uses TRBV29-1 and TRBJ2-3; either TRBD1 or TRBD2 may supply D (5 bases each). Trimming took 7 bases from V and 6 from J, leaving 8 bases between them. CDR3 length equals 10 residues. CDR1 is SQVTM and CDR2 is ANQGSEA in the germline V gene. In DNA, the CDR3 is TGCAGCGCGTGGGGGGATACGCAGTATTTT. This gives the protein CSAWGDTQYF.

V gene TRBV29-1 combines with J gene TRBJ1-2, with 7 bases matching TRBD1. The CDR3 length is 19 residues. V shed 4 bases, J shed 5 bases, and the junction held 25 bases outside the gene matches. Looked up from germline, CDR1 is SQVTM and CDR2 is ANQGSEA. In nucleotides, the CDR3 is TGCAGCGTTGGGACAGGTGGTGCGGGAAACCCAAAAGGCAGATATGGCTACACCTTC. The encoded protein is CSVGTGGAGNPKGRYGYTF.

The chain uses TRBV19 and TRBJ2-3, with 14 bases identical to TRBD2. After removal of 10 bases from V and 1 base from J, the junction contained 13 bases not matched to a gene. The germline V gene encodes CDR1 LNHDA and CDR2 SQIVND (reference sequence). The CDR3 is made up of 18 amino acids. The CDR3 reads CATRTFGTSGGRTDTQYF. In nucleotides, the CDR3 is TGTGCCACCCGAACTTTCGGGACTAGCGGGGGTCGCACAGATACGCAGTATTTT.

This chain links TRBV15 with TRBJ1-1; D is possibly TRBD1 (5 bases). The CDR3 runs to 16 residues. V was trimmed by 0 bases and J by 3 bases, leaving 14 bases between them. Germline values: CDR1 LNHNV, CDR2 YYDKDF (reference sequence). CDR3 amino acids: CATSRESTGVYTEAFF. CDR3 sequence (DNA): TGTGCCACCAGCAGAGAATCGACGGGGGTTTACACTGAAGCTTTCTTT.

The V and J genes are TRBV4-2 and TRBJ2-1; weak D call: TRBD1 (5 bases). The V gene lost 0 bases and the J gene lost 14 bases, with 8 bases spanning the gap. In germline, CDR1 is LGHNA, CDR2 YNFKEQ. The CDR3 totals 11 residues. CDR3 sequence reads: CASSQEDKEFF. The CDR3 DNA follows: TGTGCCAGCAGCCAAGAGGACAAGGAGTTCTTC.

The chain couples TRBV2 to TRBJ1-5; 7 nucleotides align to TRBD1. In germline, CDR1 is SNHLY, CDR2 FYNNEI. This CDR3 is built from 15 residues. V was pared by 6 bases and J by 7 bases, with 12 bases of the junction left unmatched. The CDR3 DNA follows: TGTGCCAGCAGCGGGGGGCGACAGGGCAGGCAGCCCCAGCATTTT. Its translation: CASSGGRQGRQPQHF.

The chain combines TRBV7-6 with TRBJ1-4, with TRBD1 identical over 7 bases. After removal of 5 bases from V and 5 bases from J, the junction contained 5 bases not matched to a gene. The germline CDR1 and CDR2 sequences are SGHVS and FNYEAQ. The CDR3 extends over 14 amino acids. In DNA form, the CDR3 reads TGTGCCAGCAGCCCAGGGGGAGGAAATGAAAAACTGTTTTTT. Translation gives CASSPGGGNEKLFF.

The CDR3 coding sequence is TGTGCCGGGGAGGGGGGTAGCGGCCACGCAAGGACCCAGTACTTC. Its protein product is CAGEGGSGHARTQYF. The chain recombines TRBV30 with TRBJ2-5, with D perhaps matching TRBD2 (7 bases). The germline CDR1 and CDR2 sequences are GTSNPN and SVGIG (reference sequence). V was shortened by 8 bases and J by 7 bases, with 26 bases between the two germline ends. CDR3 length equals 15 residues.

The rearrangement links TRBV11-2 to TRBJ2-1; D perhaps matches TRBD1 (5 bases). Germline-derived CDR1 and CDR2 are SGHAT and FQNNGV. V lost 5 bases and J 5 bases, leaving 22 bases between the germline ends. This CDR3 contains 17 residues. The CDR3 nucleotides read TGTGCCAGCAGCAGTTTAAGGGGCTGGAGTGGGGACAATGAGCAGTTCTTC. It codes for CASSSLRGWSGDNEQFF.

The genes are TRBV6-6 and TRBJ2-7, with D possibly TRBD2 on 5 matching bases. With 0 bases removed from V and 5 bases from J, the gap between germline ends came to 8 bases. CDR3 length equals 13 residues. Germline V gene sequence: CDR1 MNHNY, CDR2 SVGAGI (reference sequence). In nucleotides, the CDR3 is TGTGCCAGCAGTTACTCTAGCGTTGACGAGCAGTACTTC. Translation: CASSYSSVDEQYF.

The gene calls are TRBV11-3 and TRBJ1-4, with 7 bases lining up with TRBD1. From germline, CDR1 is SGHNT and CDR2 YENEEA. The CDR3 runs 14 residues. V shed 5 bases and J 8 bases; nucleotides not matched to a gene: 8. The CDR3 DNA is TGTGCCAGCAGCGCCGGGACAGTCGAGGAAAAACTGTTTTTT. It yields the protein CASSAGTVEEKLFF.

The CDR3 spells CATGLGLAGFEQYF. CDR3 nucleotides: TGTGCCACCGGCTTGGGACTAGCGGGGTTCGAGCAGTACTTC. The rearrangement uses TRBV7-9 and TRBJ2-7; 13 nucleotides align to TRBD2. In germline, CDR1 is SEHNR, CDR2 FQNEAQ (reference sequence). CDR3 length equals 14 residues. Trimming took 10 bases from V and 6 from J; bases not matched to a gene: 9.

The chain links TRBV30 to TRBJ1-3; the D is unclear. This CDR3 contains 14 residues. Deletions cut 1 base from V and 0 bases from J, with 7 bases between. The germline gives CDR1 GTSNPN, CDR2 SVGIG (reference sequence). The CDR3 region is CAWSEVGSGNTIYF. CDR3 coding DNA: TGTGCCTGGAGTGAGGTGGGCTCTGGAAACACCATATATTTT.

Comments on this clone: The identical CDR3 is also encoded by other nucleotide sequences in the sample. The chain uses TRBV9 and TRBJ2-5; tentative D call: TRBD2 (6 bases). With 2 bases removed from V and 1 base from J, the gap between germline ends came to 9 bases. CDR3 length equals 14 residues. Germline V gene sequence: CDR1 SGDLS, CDR2 YYNGEE. Here the CDR3 DNA reads TGTGCCAGCAGCGTCGGAGGGTCCCAAGAGACCCAGTACTTC. Translation gives CASSVGGSQETQYF.

The chain is built from TRBV6-6 and TRBJ2-7; D gene uncertain. Per germline, CDR1 MNHNY and CDR2 SVGAGI (reference sequence). The CDR3 runs to 14 residues. Trimming cost V 2 bases and J 7 bases, with 15 bases left between them. The CDR3 DNA follows: TGTGCCAGCAGTTACAGGGCTGGGTTGGGGGAGCAGTACTTC. Its protein product is CASSYRAGLGEQYF.

The chain employs TRBV9 and TRBJ2-7; 11 bases fit TRBD2. CDR3 size: 14 residues. CDR1 and CDR2 (germline): SGDLS, YYNGEE. V lost 7 bases to trimming and J lost 6 bases; unmatched junction nucleotides: 9. The CDR3 reads CASANSGGALEQYF. CDR3 DNA sequence: TGTGCCAGCGCCAATAGCGGGGGGGCCCTCGAGCAGTACTTC.

The genes are TRBV7-2 and TRBJ1-4, with a tentative D call TRBD1 (5 bases). This CDR3 has 14 amino acids. Trimming removed 1 base from V and 10 bases from J, with 13 bases in between. Per germline, CDR1 SGHTA and CDR2 FQGNSA. As DNA, the CDR3 is TGTGCCAGCAGCTTAGTGGGGTCGGGGGGAAAACTGTTTTTT. Translating gives CASSLVGSGGKLFF.

The V call is TRBV5-4, the J call TRBJ1-2; 8 nucleotides match TRBD1. The CDR3 loop spans 14 amino acids. J gave up 4 bases and V 2 bases, and 4 bases lay outside the gene matches. The germline V gene encodes CDR1 SGHNT and CDR2 YYREEE (reference sequence). The DNA of the CDR3 is TGTGCCAGCAGCTTCCAGGGGGCGGGCTATGGCTACACCTTC. This codes for CASSFQGAGYGYTF.

This sequence joins TRBV6-5 and TRBJ1-1, with a possible D match to TRBD1 (5 bases). Looked up from germline, CDR1 is MNHEY and CDR2 is SVGAGI. Trimming took 4 bases from V and 4 from J, leaving 16 bases between them. The CDR3 has 15 amino acids. CDR3 nucleotides: TGTGCCAGCAGTTGGGACGCAAATGGTGGCACTGAAGCTTTCTTT. This sequence encodes CASSWDANGGTEAFF.

The chain has TRBV4-2 and TRBJ1-2, with a possible D match to TRBD1 (5 bases). The CDR3 has 18 residues. V dropped 4 bases and J dropped 4 bases, with 25 bases sitting between them. Looked up from germline, CDR1 is LGHNA and CDR2 is YNFKEQ. The CDR3 DNA reads TGTGCCAGCAGCCCCCCCAGAGGCGCGCCCCAGGGCCTCTATGGCTACACCTTC. Translation gives CASSPPRGAPQGLYGYTF.

The V and J genes are TRBV27 and TRBJ1-1; TRBD1 matches at 9 bases. The trim removed 2 bases at V and 5 bases at J, leaving 3 bases unmatched. CDR1 and CDR2 from the germline V gene are MNHEY and SMNVEV (reference sequence). The CDR3 totals 14 residues. The CDR3 DNA follows: TGTGCCAGCAGTTTAGGGACAGGGATTACTGAAGCTTTCTTT. This codes for CASSLGTGITEAFF.

The chain uses TRBV19 and TRBJ2-2; 8 positions agree with TRBD1. CDR1 is LNHDA, CDR2 SQIVND, per germline (reference sequence). The CDR3 totals 15 residues. The V and J ends lost 5 bases and 4 bases, in that order; junction bases with no gene match: 6. CDR3: CASSPRQGSTGELFF. CDR3 DNA sequence: TGTGCCAGTAGTCCCAGACAGGGGTCCACCGGGGAGCTGTTTTTT. Full variable domain (outside the CDR3, taken from reference TRBV19 and TRBJ2-2): DGGITQSPKYLFRKEGQNVTLSCEQNLNHDAMYWYRQDPGQGLRLIYYSQIVNDFQKGDIAEGYSVSREKKESFPLTVTSAQKNPTAFYLCASSPRQGSTGELFFGEGSRLTVL.

This clone was counted a few times. The rearrangement joins TRBV28 to TRBJ2-7; 9 bases map to TRBD1. The CDR3 consists of 14 residues. V was clipped by 6 bases and J by 5 bases; unmatched bases: 8. Germline V lookup: CDR1 MDHEN, CDR2 SYDVKM. CDR3 sequence: CASRTGTGNNEQYF. CDR3 nucleotide sequence: TGTGCCAGCAGGACCGGGACAGGGAACAACGAGCAGTACTTC.

The gene calls are TRBV27 and TRBJ1-2; 12 bases are a match to TRBD1. The CDR3 runs 18 residues. The trim removed 4 bases at V and 5 bases at J, leaving 14 bases unmatched. The V gene's germline CDR1 is MNHEY and CDR2 SMNVEV (reference sequence). In nucleotides, the CDR3 is TGTGCCAGCAGTTCGGCGGGGGACAGGGGGCGCGGTGGGTATGGCTACACCTTC. Amino acids: CASSSAGDRGRGGYGYTF.